This T cell receptor (beta chain) was sequenced during a study of response to subunit inactivated influenza vaccine (dated by TCRdb to 2017 to 2018). For the study in its entirety: The study used deep quantitative T cell receptor repertoire profiling to track responses to a trivalent subunit inactivated influenza vaccine.

CDR1 and CDR2, looked up from the germline V gene, are MNHEY and SVGAGI. The cysteine opens and the phenylalanine closes a CDR3 of 15 amino acids. CDR3 DNA is the only sequence kept; it has 45 bases, read in frame from the first base. V is trimmed back by 2 bases and J by 1 base, and the junction contains 2 bases that no gene match accounts for. This clonotype came up many times. Its binding antigen is unknown. No base-level quality is on record; no much larger clone is a single base apart. Beyond this particular receptor, the publication reports: The authors suggested that each seasonal influenza vaccination may recruit only a limited number of new T cells.

The library relied on RT-PCR. Instrument used: Illumina HiSeq 2500. Using fastp at Q25 and MiXCR, TCRdb reprocessed the public reads and kept productive beta chains. Each CDR3 protein gets just one entry, which takes the most common genes and DNA from the rows behind it. The sample table contains a few hundred thousand distinct CDR3 sequences; only one count was recorded for 12% to 15% of them. The ten largest clonotypes hold around 10% of the sample. This TCR came from a man aged 50-60 years who received an inactivated influenza vaccine. Donor details come from another sample of the same person, matched by shared clones. The chain links TRBV6-5 with TRBJ2-1, and TRBD2 aligns with 7 junction nucleotides. The starting material was PBMCs from blood, obtained 11 to 12 days after vaccination. DNA sequence: TGTGCCAGCAGTTACGCGGGAGTATCCTACAATGAGCAGTTCTTC. Translated, it reads CASSYAGVSYNEQFF.